These 23 T cell receptor beta chains were sequenced from one sample in a study of blood T cell repertoires in COVID-19. TCRdb keeps only in-frame clones here, not all; method: immunoSEQ multiplex PCR. The repertoire includes under 350,000 clones, 70% to 90% of them detected once, and approximately 4.4% sits in the top ten. The specimen was PBMCs or T cells enriched from blood (not recorded which). The receptors originated from a middle-aged woman with acute COVID-19.

The sample holds many counts of this clone. The chain couples TRBV11-2 to TRBJ2-7, with D uncertain. Germline V gene lookup returns CDR1 SGHAT and CDR2 FQNNGV. Trimming stripped 5 bases from V and 4 bases from J, with 6 bases between. The CDR3 is 11 amino acids. The chain's CDR3 is CASSVQYEQYF. CDR3 DNA sequence: TGTGCCAGCAGCGTGCAGTACGAGCAGTACTTC.

The chain couples TRBV5-1 to TRBJ1-4; possibly TRBD1 for D (6 bases). The CDR3 runs to 14 residues. Germline CDR1 SGHRS, CDR2 YFSETQ. V was trimmed by 4 bases and J by 1 base, leaving 8 bases between them. CDR3 DNA: TGCGCCAGCAGCCTACAGGGAACTAATGAAAAACTGTTTTTT. Translated: CASSLQGTNEKLFF.

This rearrangement joins TRBV28 to TRBJ1-2; D remains unclear. Trimming cost V 8 bases and J 0 bases, with 19 bases left between them. The germline V gene encodes CDR1 MDHEN and CDR2 SYDVKM. The CDR3 consists of 16 residues. CDR3 sequence: CASRLKRKIPNYGYTF. CDR3 DNA sequence: TGTGCCAGCCGCCTAAAACGAAAGATACCTAACTATGGCTACACCTTC.

V is TRBV3-1 (or the pseudogene TRBV3-2) and J is TRBJ2-7, with D possibly being TRBD2 (6 bases). Germline V gene data show CDR1 as LGHDT and CDR2 as YNNKEL (reference sequence). The V gene lost 1 base and the J gene lost 1 base, with 11 bases spanning the gap. The CDR3 has 15 amino acids. CDR3 sequence reads: CASSQGLAISYEQYF. CDR3 bases: TGTGCCAGCAGCCAAGGGCTAGCGATTTCCTACGAGCAGTACTTC.

V usage is TRBV28 and J usage is TRBJ2-7, with 7 bases identical to TRBD2. CDR3 size: 15 residues. V lost 3 bases and J lost 3; bases outside the gene matches: 8. Germline CDR1 MDHEN, CDR2 SYDVKM. DNA of the CDR3: TGTGCCAGCAGTTTGTCCAGGGAGGGGTTCTACGAGCAGTACTTC. Translated, it gives CASSLSREGFYEQYF.

The chain carries TRBV7-3 and TRBJ1-6; TRBD1 might be the D (6 bases). The CDR3 is made up of 14 amino acids. Germline loops: CDR1 SGHTA, CDR2 FQGTGA. The V and J ends lost 0 bases and 9 bases respectively, with 9 bases between them. The CDR3 sequence is CASSLTQGGSPLHF. CDR3 nucleotides: TGTGCCAGCAGCTTAACACAGGGCGGTTCACCCCTCCACTTT.

V and J are TRBV20-1 and TRBJ2-1, with D uncertain. Germline assignment: CDR1 DFQATT and CDR2 SNEGSKA (reference sequence). The V and J ends lost 6 bases and 8 bases respectively, with 8 bases between them. The CDR3 loop spans 10 amino acids. The CDR3 is CSASSHEQFF. CDR3 DNA sequence: TGCAGTGCGAGTAGCCATGAGCAGTTCTTC.

V and J are TRBV7-9 and TRBJ1-2, with D uncertain. Deletions cut 5 bases from V and 6 bases from J, with 16 bases between. Germline V CDR1 and CDR2: SEHNR, FQNEAQ (reference sequence). This CDR3 spans 14 amino acids. CDR3 loop: CASSANNVADGYTF. CDR3 sequence (DNA): TGTGCCAGCAGCGCCAACAACGTGGCAGATGGCTACACCTTC.

The chain joins TRBV29-1 to TRBJ1-6, with 7 bases matching TRBD1. Germline V gene sequence: CDR1 SQVTM, CDR2 ANQGSEA. The CDR3 sequence is 13 residues long. The V segment lost 6 bases and the J segment 4 bases; nucleotides outside the gene matches: 3. The DNA for the CDR3 is TGCAGCGTACAGGGGTCTTATAATTCACCCCTCCACTTT. Translated, it gives CSVQGSYNSPLHF.

The V gene is TRBV11-2, the J gene TRBJ2-7; 7 bases align to TRBD1. The CDR3 loop spans 14 amino acids. The ends lost 5 bases at V and 0 bases at J; junction bases unmatched: 4. CDR1 SGHAT and CDR2 FQNNGV come from the germline V gene. The CDR3 spells CASSIGTASYEQYF. DNA for the CDR3: TGTGCCAGCAGCATTGGGACAGCCTCCTACGAGCAGTACTTC. Full variable domain (outside the CDR3, taken from reference TRBV11-2 and TRBJ2-7): EAGVAQSPRYKIIEKRQSVAFWCNPISGHATLYWYQQILGQGPKLLIQFQNNGVVDDSQLPKDRFSAERLKGVDSTLKIQPAKLEDSAVYLCASSIGTASYEQYFGPGTRLTVT.

This chain connects TRBV14 to TRBJ2-3; 10 bases fit TRBD2. The CDR3 runs to 15 residues. Germline trimming cut 3 bases from V and 5 bases from J; bases unmatched to any gene: 5. CDR1 is SGHDN and CDR2 is FVKESK in the germline V gene. This chain's CDR3 is CASSQIGLAVDTQYF. Written as DNA, the CDR3 is TGTGCCAGCAGCCAGATAGGACTAGCGGTAGATACGCAGTATTTT.

This chain links TRBV6-5 with TRBJ1-5; D gene ambiguous. CDR3 length equals 16 residues. V was pared by 2 bases and J by 3 bases, with 14 bases between. Germline CDR1 and CDR2: MNHEY and SVGAGI. In nucleotides, the CDR3 is TGTGCCAGCAGTTACCGTCGTCCCGGGTACAATCAGCCCCAGCATTTT. It codes for CASSYRRPGYNQPQHF.

The V gene is TRBV7-2, the J gene TRBJ1-1, with 9 bases lining up with TRBD1. The germline gives CDR1 SGHTA, CDR2 FQGNSA. This CDR3 comprises 14 residues. The V and J ends lost 4 bases and 6 bases, in that order; junction bases with no gene match: 6. The CDR3 here is CASSSRTGDPEAFF. DNA for the CDR3: TGTGCCAGCAGCTCACGGACAGGGGACCCTGAAGCTTTCTTT.

The genes are TRBV5-1 and TRBJ1-3; D remains unclear. The germline V gene encodes CDR1 SGHRS and CDR2 YFSETQ. CDR3 length equals 16 residues. Deletions cut 2 bases from V and 0 bases from J, with 12 bases between. The CDR3 loop is CASSFSGPDSGNTIYF. The DNA of the CDR3 is TGCGCCAGCAGCTTTAGTGGTCCCGACTCTGGAAACACCATATATTTT.

The chain employs TRBV6-5 and TRBJ1-2; D call uncertain. V was clipped by 5 bases and J by 7 bases, with 11 bases between them. Germline V gene data show CDR1 as MNHEY and CDR2 as SVGAGI. The CDR3 extends over 12 amino acids. For the CDR3, the DNA is TGTGCCAGCAGTCCCACATCGGGTGGCTACACCTTC. This translates into CASSPTSGGYTF.

This clone was seen once. The V gene is TRBV5-1, the J gene TRBJ1-6; 7 nucleotides agree with TRBD1. The CDR3 runs to 16 residues. Germline V gene sequence: CDR1 SGHRS, CDR2 YFSETQ. The V segment lost 4 bases and the J segment 5 bases; nucleotides outside the gene matches: 9. CDR3: CASSVRPGQNNSPLHF. The CDR3, as DNA: TGCGCCAGCAGCGTACGACCGGGACAGAATAATTCACCCCTCCACTTT.

The rearrangement uses TRBV9 and TRBJ2-1; TRBD2 matches at 10 bases. J was trimmed by 6 bases and V by 3 bases; bases with no gene match: 6. The CDR3 runs to 15 residues. Germline assignment: CDR1 SGDLS and CDR2 YYNGEE. CDR3 sequence reads: CASSEASGGSNEQFF. The CDR3 bases are TGTGCCAGCAGCGAAGCTAGCGGGGGATCCAATGAGCAGTTCTTC.

The chain combines TRBV5-1 with TRBJ2-5; 7 bases are shared with TRBD2. The CDR3 contains 16 residues. The germline gives CDR1 SGHRS, CDR2 YFSETQ. The V gene end was trimmed by 1 base and the J gene end by 2 bases; junction bases not matched to a gene: 8. CDR3 region: CASSLQRGGPQETQYF. In DNA, the CDR3 is TGCGCCAGCAGCTTGCAGCGGGGAGGTCCACAAGAGACCCAGTACTTC.

This clone was detected once. The chain uses TRBV6-2 or TRBV6-3 and TRBJ2-1; tentative D call: TRBD2 (6 bases). Trimming removed 8 bases at V and 10 bases at J, with 18 bases between. CDR1 and CDR2 from the germline V gene are MNHEY and SVGEGT. CDR3 length: 13 amino acids. The CDR3 DNA reads as TGTGCCAGCCGCCAAGCGGGCGGCGGGGAGCAGTTCTTC. The encoded protein is CASRQAGGGEQFF.

CDR3 nucleotide sequence: TGTGCCAGTAGTCTAGGATCCAGGGGGTACGAGACCCAGTACTTC. It specifies CASSLGSRGYETQYF. This chain uses TRBV19 with TRBJ2-5, with TRBD1 matching 7 bases. The CDR3 has 15 residues. The V segment lost 5 bases and the J segment 5 bases; nucleotides outside the gene matches: 11. From germline, CDR1 is LNHDA and CDR2 SQIVND (reference sequence).

This clone was seen just once. The gene calls are TRBV10-2 and TRBJ2-5, with 8 positions matching TRBD1. The CDR3 has 15 residues. The ends lost 2 bases at V and 5 bases at J; junction bases unmatched: 7. Germline assignment: CDR1 WSHSY and CDR2 SAAADI. CDR3 nucleotides: TGCGCCAGCAGTGAGCCCGCGGGACAGGTGGAGACCCAGTACTTC. It specifies CASSEPAGQVETQYF.

This clone appeared a single time. This chain joins TRBV3-1 (or the pseudogene TRBV3-2) and TRBJ2-7, with D maybe TRBD2 (7 bases). Looked up from germline, CDR1 is LGHDT and CDR2 is YNNKEL (reference sequence). Trimming removed 4 bases at V and 2 bases at J, with 12 bases between. This CDR3 is 14 amino acids long. The CDR3 is CASSLGGGPYEQYF. The CDR3, as DNA: TGTGCCAGCAGCCTCGGCGGGGGCCCCTACGAGCAGTACTTC.

This rearrangement joins TRBV10-3 to TRBJ1-5, with 8 bases identical to TRBD1. CDR1 and CDR2 (germline): ENHRY, SYGVKD. The CDR3 covers 16 residues. V trimming: 2 bases; J trimming: 1 base; junction bases outside the gene matches: 4. The CDR3 sequence is CAISEGDRRSNQPQHF. CDR3 DNA: TGTGCCATCAGTGAGGGGGACAGGCGGAGCAATCAGCCCCAGCATTTT.